This is a list of T cell receptor beta chains from one sample in a study of blood T cell repertoires in COVID-19. Sequencing used immunoSEQ multiplex PCR; TCRdb keeps in-frame clones, though not all of them. The table includes nearly 300,000 clones, 65% to 85% detected once. Sequencing was performed on peripheral blood. The receptors come from a human donor with COVID-19, enrolled during active disease. The donor label of this sample is uncertain. The conserved cysteine and the conserved F or W are not part of the CDR3 here.

v_call cdr3_aa
TRBV19 ASTAQGQGRNEQY
TRBV5-6 ASSLGGAWNSPLH
TRBV3-1/TRBV3-2 ASSQDTSGHNEQF
TRBV6-6 ASSPLSAGGLITDTQY
TRBV2 ASSLGLTGNTIY
TRBV7-2 ASSFSGGQGTKNIQY
TRBV7-3 ASSLQGSNQPQH
TRBV7-3 ASSLGGGSNTDTQY
TRBV5-1 ASSLGPGDNTEAF
TRBV18 ASSLGTSDEQY
TRBV19 ASIPGTGWVQPQH
TRBV29-1 SVEDGGRRHYNEQF
TRBV5-1 ASSFGASGENIQY
TRBV24-1 ATSDPWTGDYGYT
TRBV15 ATSIELAGEAEQY
TRBV7-8 ASSIQGLFYEQY
TRBV29-1 SALGGERAF
TRBV19 ASSITGGGQPQH
TRBV14 ASSQEWLAVQETQY
TRBV21-1 ASVGSSYEQY
TRBV28 ASSFRASGGGNTIY
TRBV29-1 SAQVIDAEAF
TRBV7-9 ASSLISGSYGYT
TRBV5-1 ASSLAPGLSNQPQH
TRBV5-4 ASSSLAGGGEQF
TRBV10-3 AISEEGNQPQH
TRBV30 AWSRTGIYGYT
TRBV28 ASSSFQDRSSGSNQPQH
TRBV7-9 ASSSMRPGQSYNEQF